A selection of T cell receptor beta chains follows, all from one sample in a study of early T cells in non-severe SARS-CoV-2 infection. MiXCR, run by TCRdb on the 5' RACE reads, gives a single entry per CDR3 protein. The table includes more than 55,000 distinct CDR3 sequences, around 13% detected once. The sequencing sample was made of whole blood. These receptors came from an adult who was a healthcare worker with PCR-confirmed SARS-CoV-2 infection or an uninfected control (not recorded which). CDR3s include the opening cysteine and the closing phenylalanine or tryptophan. The order of the fields is CDR3 length, J gene, V gene, D gene, clone size, CDR3 DNA, CDR3 protein. D genes are given only for firm matches. Size tells how often a clone was seen (once, few, many) or the class of an expanded clone, and some rows leave it out.

length: 12
J: TRBJ1-2
V: TRBV7-9
D: .
size: .
DNA: TGTGCCAGCAGCCCCACTGGGGATGGCTACACCTTC
CDR3: CASSPTGDGYTF

length: 21
J: TRBJ2-6
V: TRBV7-9
D: TRBD1
size: many
DNA: TGTGCCAGCAGCCCGGGTCATATTAGAGGGACAGGGAATTCGGGGGCCAACGTCCTGACTTTC
CDR3: CASSPGHIRGTGNSGANVLTF

length: 11
J: TRBJ2-1
V: TRBV20-1
D: .
size: .
DNA: TGCAGTGCTAGAGATAGGAATGAGCAGTTCTTC
CDR3: CSARDRNEQFF

length: 16
J: TRBJ2-4
V: TRBV15
D: TRBD1
size: few
DNA: TGTGCCACCAGGGTGAGGACAGGGGGCGGTGGGGACATTCAGTACTTC
CDR3: CATRVRTGGGGDIQYF

length: 12
J: TRBJ2-2
V: TRBV6-1
D: .
size: .
DNA: TGTGCCAGCAACCAGGGGCACGGGGAGCTGTTTTTT
CDR3: CASNQGHGELFF

length: 17
J: TRBJ2-1
V: TRBV7-3
D: .
size: few
DNA: TGTGCCAGCAGCCCCCGAGGTGGTTCCCCTTTCGACAATGAGCAGTTCTTC
CDR3: CASSPRGGSPFDNEQFF

length: 14
J: TRBJ2-1
V: TRBV6-4
D: .
size: many
DNA: TGTGCCAGCAGTGCGTCCGGGGTAGCTAATGAGCAGTTCTTC
CDR3: CASSASGVANEQFF

length: 13
J: TRBJ1-6
V: TRBV5-5
D: .
size: few
DNA: TGTGCCAGCAGCATGGGGGGTAATTCACCCCTCCACTTT
CDR3: CASSMGGNSPLHF

length: 11
J: TRBJ2-1
V: TRBV29-1
D: TRBD1
size: few
DNA: TGCAGCGTTCTAGAGGGGGCCCCCCCGTTCTTC
CDR3: CSVLEGAPPFF

length: 17
J: TRBJ2-2
V: TRBV5-6
D: .
size: .
DNA: TGTGCCAGCAGCTTGGCCTTCGGCTCGCCGAGCACCGGGGAGCTGTTTTTT
CDR3: CASSLAFGSPSTGELFF

length: 11
J: TRBJ2-1
V: TRBV2
D: .
size: few
DNA: TGTGCCAGCAGTGAAGTAGCGGAGCAGTTCTTC
CDR3: CASSEVAEQFF

length: 11
J: TRBJ1-1
V: TRBV20-1
D: .
size: .
DNA: TGCAGTGCTCAGGGTTCGACTGAAGCTTTCTTT
CDR3: CSAQGSTEAFF

length: 15
J: TRBJ2-3
V: TRBV7-2
D: .
size: .
DNA: TGTGCCAGCAGCCCTAGTGGAGGGGGCTTGGATACGCAGTATTTT
CDR3: CASSPSGGGLDTQYF

length: 12
J: TRBJ2-5
V: TRBV24-1
D: .
size: few
DNA: TGTGCCACCCCATTGACGGTGGGGACCCAGTACTTC
CDR3: CATPLTVGTQYF

length: 13
J: TRBJ1-1
V: TRBV6-6
D: .
size: many
DNA: TGTGCCAGCACTTCAGGGCTGTACACTGAAGCTTTCTTT
CDR3: CASTSGLYTEAFF

length: 17
J: TRBJ1-1
V: TRBV20-1
D: TRBD1
size: many
DNA: TGCAGTGCTGTTCCTCTGGGACAGGGGGCTCAGAACACTGAAGCTTTCTTT
CDR3: CSAVPLGQGAQNTEAFF

length: 14
J: TRBJ2-7
V: TRBV3-1
D: .
size: .
DNA: TGTGCCAGCAGCCAGGGTCCTCAGGGAAACGAGCAGTACTTC
CDR3: CASSQGPQGNEQYF

length: 13
J: TRBJ1-1
V: TRBV2
D: .
size: few
DNA: TGTGCCAGCAGTTACGGCAGGCTCACTGAAGCTTTCTTT
CDR3: CASSYGRLTEAFF

length: 17
J: TRBJ1-1
V: TRBV5-6
D: .
size: .
DNA: TGTGCCAGCAGCAGCCTGGTCAGATGGGGGATGAACACTGAAGCTTTCTTT
CDR3: CASSSLVRWGMNTEAFF

length: 15
J: TRBJ1-1
V: TRBV5-1
D: .
size: many
DNA: TGCGCCAGCAGCTTGGGAGGGTTTATGAACACTGAAGCTTTCTTT
CDR3: CASSLGGFMNTEAFF

length: 15
J: TRBJ2-7
V: TRBV13
D: TRBD1
size: .
DNA: TGTGCCAGCAGCCAAACCGGGACAGGTTTTTTCGAGCAGTACTTC
CDR3: CASSQTGTGFFEQYF

length: 13
J: TRBJ1-3
V: TRBV29-1
D: .
size: few
DNA: TGCAGCGTTGTCCAGTCCTCTGGAAACACCATATATTTT
CDR3: CSVVQSSGNTIYF

length: 14
J: TRBJ1-2
V: TRBV6-1
D: .
size: .
DNA: TGTGCCAGCAGTGAATATCAAGGGGCGCAAGGCTACACCTTC
CDR3: CASSEYQGAQGYTF

length: 11
J: TRBJ1-1
V: TRBV6-5
D: .
size: .
DNA: TGTGCCAGCAGTTACCGGTTTGAAGCTTTCTTT
CDR3: CASSYRFEAFF

length: 13
J: TRBJ1-2
V: TRBV29-1
D: .
size: few
DNA: TGCAGCGCACGGGCAGGGTTACACTATGGCTACACCTTC
CDR3: CSARAGLHYGYTF

length: 13
J: TRBJ2-7
V: TRBV6-1
D: .
size: .
DNA: TGTGCCAGCAGTGAAGTGGGACACTACGAGCAGTACTTC
CDR3: CASSEVGHYEQYF

length: 15
J: TRBJ1-2
V: TRBV6-6
D: .
size: many
DNA: TGTGCCAGCAGTTCTCCGACACTAGTTAACTATGGCTACACCTTC
CDR3: CASSSPTLVNYGYTF

length: 17
J: TRBJ2-6
V: TRBV10-3
D: .
size: few
DNA: TGTGCCATCAGTGAGTTGACAGGCCACTCTGGGGCCAACGTCCTGACTTTC
CDR3: CAISELTGHSGANVLTF

length: 14
J: TRBJ2-3
V: TRBV23-1
D: TRBD1
size: many
DNA: TGCGCCAGCAGTCAGCCGACAGGGGCAGATACGCAGTATTTT
CDR3: CASSQPTGADTQYF

length: 14
J: TRBJ2-1
V: TRBV20-1
D: .
size: .
DNA: TGCAGTGCGAGTAGCGGAAACCAATACAATGAGCAGTTCTTC
CDR3: CSASSGNQYNEQFF

length: 14
J: TRBJ2-7
V: TRBV28
D: .
size: many
DNA: TGTGCCAGCAATTTCCCAGGGAACACCTACGAGCAGTACTTC
CDR3: CASNFPGNTYEQYF

length: 14
J: TRBJ2-7
V: TRBV7-2
D: .
size: .
DNA: TGTGCCAGCACCCAAACCACAGGACCGTACGAGCAGTACTTC
CDR3: CASTQTTGPYEQYF

length: 17
J: TRBJ2-5
V: TRBV5-4
D: .
size: many
DNA: TGTGCCAGCAGCTTGTTTGGGGCAGGGAGATTTGAAGAGACCCAGTACTTC
CDR3: CASSLFGAGRFEETQYF